A selection of T cell receptor beta chains follows, all from one sample in a study of T cell changes during pregnancy in multiple sclerosis. Profiling relied on immunoSEQ multiplex PCR, and the TCRdb table lists in-frame clones only, not all of them. Of tens of thousands of clones listed, around 92% are singletons. The sequencing used CD4+ T cells from peripheral blood mononuclear cells, collected in the third trimester of pregnancy. The receptors shown here come from a female donor with multiple sclerosis, enrolled in a pregnancy study. Both conserved end residues are part of each CDR3. The D gene is left open where the match is weak. Clone size is given for some rows only: seen once, a few or many times, or a class if the clone is expanded.

>TRBJ2-3|TRBV30|TRBD2|NA
CAWSVPQWEGGDTQYF
TGTGCCTGGAGTGTACCTCAGTGGGAGGGAGGAGATACGCAGTATTTT
>TRBJ2-3|TRBV2|TRBD2|NA
CASGSASGSVRNTQYF
TGTGCCAGCGGATCGGCTAGCGGGTCGGTACGGAATACGCAGTATTTT
>TRBJ2-2|TRBV2|NA|NA
CASRRVSAGELFF
TGTGCCAGCCGGCGGGTATCGGCCGGGGAGCTGTTTTTT
>TRBJ1-2|TRBV7-2|TRBD1|NA
CASSLAAGGLNYGYTF
TGTGCCAGCAGCTTAGCCGCAGGGGGCCTCAACTATGGCTACACCTTC
>TRBJ2-7|TRBV7-2|NA|NA
CASSLTNYEQYF
TGTGCCAGCAGCTTAACAAACTACGAGCAGTACTTC
>TRBJ2-3|TRBV10-3|NA|NA
CAISRLNTDTQYF
TGTGCCATCTCTAGGCTGAACACAGATACGCAGTATTTT
>TRBJ2-3|TRBV6-6|NA|NA
CASSYSRVGLTDTQYF
TGTGCCAGCAGTTACTCTCGGGTCGGACTCACAGATACGCAGTATTTT
>TRBJ2-3|TRBV9|NA|NA
CASSVGHSTDTQYF
TGTGCCAGCAGCGTAGGACACAGCACAGATACGCAGTATTTT
>TRBJ2-3|TRBV7-8|TRBD2|NA
CASSLGRLAGVSDTQYF
TGTGCCAGCAGCTTAGGGCGACTAGCGGGAGTGTCTGATACGCAGTATTTT
>TRBJ2-1|TRBV7-3|NA|NA
CASSLLGASSYNEQFF
TGTGCCAGCAGCCTATTGGGGGCTTCGTCCTACAATGAGCAGTTCTTC
>TRBJ2-1|TRBV5-4|TRBD2|NA
CASSLGVAGDRRRFF
TGTGCCAGCAGCTTGGGGGTAGCGGGGGATAGACGGCGGTTCTTC
>TRBJ1-4|TRBV4-1|NA|once
CASSPTRDATNEKLFF
TGCGCCAGCAGCCCAACCCGGGATGCAACTAATGAAAAACTGTTTTTT
>TRBJ1-2|TRBV25-1|TRBD1|NA
CASSELGDSQNYGYTF
TGTGCCAGCAGTGAACTCGGGGACAGTCAAAACTATGGCTACACCTTC
>TRBJ2-3|TRBV7-6|NA|NA
CASSLQGSRGTDTQYF
TGTGCCAGCAGCCTCCAGGGTAGCAGAGGCACAGATACGCAGTATTTT
>TRBJ1-1|TRBV7-9|TRBD1|NA
CASSLFQGGTEAFF
TGTGCCAGCAGCTTATTCCAGGGGGGAACTGAAGCTTTCTTT
>TRBJ2-7|TRBV28|TRBD1|NA
CASSFTGDMDEQYF
TGTGCCAGCAGTTTCACAGGGGATATGGACGAGCAGTACTTC
>TRBJ2-7|TRBV7-2|NA|NA
CASSFLLPPYEQYF
TGTGCCAGCAGCTTTCTACTCCCCCCCTACGAGCAGTACTTC
>TRBJ1-2|TRBV7-8|NA|NA
CASSLPGRENYGYTF
TGTGCCAGCAGCTTACCAGGGAGGGAGAACTATGGCTACACCTTC
>TRBJ2-7|TRBV2|NA|few
CASAQPLAYEQYF
TGTGCCAGCGCCCAACCTCTAGCTTACGAGCAGTACTTC
>TRBJ2-1|TRBV18|NA|NA
CASSPLGGQNEQFF
TGTGCCAGCTCACCTTTGGGAGGACAAAATGAGCAGTTCTTC
>TRBJ2-3|TRBV9|TRBD2|NA
CASSVLAGGPTDTQYF
TGTGCCAGCAGCGTCCTAGCGGGAGGGCCGACAGATACGCAGTATTTT
>TRBJ2-7|TRBV5-4|NA|NA
CASSLAFGGAHGEQYF
TGTGCCAGCAGCTTGGCCTTTGGGGGGGCACATGGAGAGCAGTACTTC
>TRBJ2-2|TRBV7-9|NA|NA
CASSLWTANTGELFF
TGTGCCAGCAGCCTTTGGACAGCGAACACCGGGGAGCTGTTTTTT
>TRBJ1-4|TRBV10-3|NA|NA
CAISEGRTNEKLFF
TGTGCCATCAGTGAGGGCCGAACTAATGAAAAACTGTTTTTT
>TRBJ2-5|TRBV14|NA|NA
CASSQDLFGGVETQYF
TGTGCCAGCAGCCAAGATCTATTTGGAGGTGTGGAGACCCAGTACTTC
>TRBJ2-7|TRBV7-6|TRBD2|NA
CASSVSSGSGGYEQYF
TGTGCCAGCAGCGTATCTAGCGGGAGTGGAGGATACGAGCAGTACTTC
>TRBJ2-7|TRBV10-3|TRBD2|once
CAISEFGAGGSYEQYF
TGTGCCATCAGTGAGTTTGGGGCGGGGGGCTCCTACGAGCAGTACTTC
>TRBJ2-1|TRBV6-6|NA|NA
CASFSAAPRNEQFF
TGTGCCAGCTTTTCGGCGGCGCCTCGGAATGAGCAGTTCTTC
>TRBJ1-1|TRBV28|NA|NA
CASSFPVNTEAFF
TGTGCCAGCAGTTTTCCAGTTAACACTGAAGCTTTCTTT
>TRBJ2-6|TRBV18|NA|NA
CASSLSDSGANVLTF
TGTGCCAGCTCACTTTCAGACTCTGGGGCCAACGTCCTGACTTTC
>TRBJ2-7|TRBV7-2|TRBD2|NA
CASSQRGLAYF
TGTGCCAGCAGCCAGAGGGGACTAGCTTACTTC